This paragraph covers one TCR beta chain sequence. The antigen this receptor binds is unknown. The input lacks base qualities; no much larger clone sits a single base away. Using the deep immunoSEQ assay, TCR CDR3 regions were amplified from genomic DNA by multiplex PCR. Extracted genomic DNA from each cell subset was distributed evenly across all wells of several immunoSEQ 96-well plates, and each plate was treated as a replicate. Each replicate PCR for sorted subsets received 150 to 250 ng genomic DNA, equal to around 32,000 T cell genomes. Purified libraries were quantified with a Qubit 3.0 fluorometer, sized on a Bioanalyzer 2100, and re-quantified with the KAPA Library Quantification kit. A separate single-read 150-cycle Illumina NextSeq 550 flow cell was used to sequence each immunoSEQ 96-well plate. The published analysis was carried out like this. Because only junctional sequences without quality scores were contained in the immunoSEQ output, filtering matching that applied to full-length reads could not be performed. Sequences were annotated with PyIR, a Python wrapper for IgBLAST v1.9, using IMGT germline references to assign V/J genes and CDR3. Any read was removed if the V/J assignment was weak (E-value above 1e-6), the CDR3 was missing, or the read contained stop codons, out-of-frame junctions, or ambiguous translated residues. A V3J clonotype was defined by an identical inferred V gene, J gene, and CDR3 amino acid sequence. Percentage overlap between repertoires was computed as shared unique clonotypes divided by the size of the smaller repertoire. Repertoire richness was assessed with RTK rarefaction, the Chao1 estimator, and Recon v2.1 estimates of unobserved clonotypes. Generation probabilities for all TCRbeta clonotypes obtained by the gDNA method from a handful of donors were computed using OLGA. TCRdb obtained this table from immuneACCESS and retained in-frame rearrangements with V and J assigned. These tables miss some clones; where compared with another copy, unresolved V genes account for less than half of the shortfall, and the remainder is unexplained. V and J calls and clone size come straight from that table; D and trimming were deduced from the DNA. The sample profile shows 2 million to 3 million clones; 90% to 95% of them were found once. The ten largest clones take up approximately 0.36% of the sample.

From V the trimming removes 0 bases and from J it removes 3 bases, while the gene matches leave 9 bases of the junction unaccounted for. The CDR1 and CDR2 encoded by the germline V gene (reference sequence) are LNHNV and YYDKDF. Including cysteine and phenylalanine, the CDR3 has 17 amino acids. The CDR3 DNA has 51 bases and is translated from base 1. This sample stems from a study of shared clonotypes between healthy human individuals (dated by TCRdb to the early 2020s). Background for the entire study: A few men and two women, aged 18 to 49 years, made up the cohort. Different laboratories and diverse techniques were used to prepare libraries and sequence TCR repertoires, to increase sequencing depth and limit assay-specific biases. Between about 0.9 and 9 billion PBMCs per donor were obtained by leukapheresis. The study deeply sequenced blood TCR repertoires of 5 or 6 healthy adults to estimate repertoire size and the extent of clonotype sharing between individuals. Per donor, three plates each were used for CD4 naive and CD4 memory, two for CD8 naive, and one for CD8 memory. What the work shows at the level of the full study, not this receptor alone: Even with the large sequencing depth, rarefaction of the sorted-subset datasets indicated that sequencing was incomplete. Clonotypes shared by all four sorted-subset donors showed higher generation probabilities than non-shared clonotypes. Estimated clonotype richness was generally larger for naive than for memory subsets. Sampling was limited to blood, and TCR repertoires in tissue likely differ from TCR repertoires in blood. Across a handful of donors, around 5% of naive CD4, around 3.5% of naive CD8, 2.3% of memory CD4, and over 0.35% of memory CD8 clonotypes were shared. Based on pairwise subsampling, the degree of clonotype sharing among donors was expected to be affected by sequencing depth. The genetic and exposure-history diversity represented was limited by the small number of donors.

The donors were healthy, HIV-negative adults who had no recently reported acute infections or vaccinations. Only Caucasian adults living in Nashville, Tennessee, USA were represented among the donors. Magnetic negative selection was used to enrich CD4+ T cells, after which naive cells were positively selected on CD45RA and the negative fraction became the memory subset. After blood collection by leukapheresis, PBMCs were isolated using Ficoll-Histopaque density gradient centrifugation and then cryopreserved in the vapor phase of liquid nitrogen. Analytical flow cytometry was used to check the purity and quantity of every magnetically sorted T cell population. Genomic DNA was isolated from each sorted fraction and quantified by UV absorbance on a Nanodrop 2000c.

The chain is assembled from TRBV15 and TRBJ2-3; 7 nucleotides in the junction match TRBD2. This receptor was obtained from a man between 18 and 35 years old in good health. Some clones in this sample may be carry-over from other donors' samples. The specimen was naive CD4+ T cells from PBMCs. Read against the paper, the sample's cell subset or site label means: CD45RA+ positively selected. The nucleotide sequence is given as TGTGCCACCAGCAGAGAGTGGAGCGGGAAGGTGACAGATACGCAGTATTTT. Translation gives CATSREWSGKVTDTQYF.